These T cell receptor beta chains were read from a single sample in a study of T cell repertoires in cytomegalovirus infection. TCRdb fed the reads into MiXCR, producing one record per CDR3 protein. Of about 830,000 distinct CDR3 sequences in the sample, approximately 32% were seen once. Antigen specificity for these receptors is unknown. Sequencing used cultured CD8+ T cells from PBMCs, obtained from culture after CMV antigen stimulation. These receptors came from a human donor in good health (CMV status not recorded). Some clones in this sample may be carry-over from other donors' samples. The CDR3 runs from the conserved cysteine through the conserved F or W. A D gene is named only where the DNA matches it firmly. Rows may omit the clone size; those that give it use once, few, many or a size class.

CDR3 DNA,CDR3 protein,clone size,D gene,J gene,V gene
TGCGCCAGCAAAACCGGGACTAGCGATCATACAGATACGCAGTATTTT,CASKTGTSDHTDTQYF,.,TRBD2,TRBJ2-3,TRBV5-1
TGTGCCAGCAGCGTAGTATACAATGAGCAGTTCTTC,CASSVVYNEQFF,few,.,TRBJ2-1,TRBV28
TGTGCCAGCAGCCAAACAAAGAACACTGAAGCTTTCTTT,CASSQTKNTEAFF,.,.,TRBJ1-1,TRBV3-1
TGCGCCAGCAGCCCCAGACAGGGGGCAGGAAACACCATATATTTT,CASSPRQGAGNTIYF,.,TRBD1,TRBJ1-3,TRBV4-1
TGTGCCAGCAGCCCTAGGGGATCAGAATTGTATTCCTACGAGCAGTACTTC,CASSPRGSELYSYEQYF,.,.,TRBJ2-7,TRBV13
TGCAGCGTTGAACTTCTAGCGGGGGGGAGCTCCTACAATGAGCAGTTCTTC,CSVELLAGGSSYNEQFF,few,TRBD2,TRBJ2-1,TRBV29-1
TGTGCCAGCAGCGGGGTCCTCGATGAGCAGTTCTTC,CASSGVLDEQFF,.,.,TRBJ2-1,TRBV25-1
TGTGCCAGCAGTCCGGCGAGGACAGGGGCCCCCTATGGCTACACCTTC,CASSPARTGAPYGYTF,few,TRBD1,TRBJ1-2,TRBV12-3/TRBV12-4
TGTGCCATCAGTGGACAGGCGAACTCCTACGAGCAGTACTTC,CAISGQANSYEQYF,.,.,TRBJ2-7,TRBV10-3
TGTGTCAGCAGGGAACAGGGGTACAATGAGCAGTTCTTC,CVSREQGYNEQFF,.,TRBD1,TRBJ2-1,TRBV7-6
TGTGCCAGCAGCCCCCGCCGGGACACGGCTAAGCTTTCCTACAATGAGCAGTTCTTC,CASSPRRDTAKLSYNEQFF,few,.,TRBJ2-1,TRBV7-3
TGTGCCAGCAGCTTTCCCGAAGGCGATGGGGATAGCAATCAGCCCCAGCATTTT,CASSFPEGDGDSNQPQHF,many,.,TRBJ1-5,TRBV7-9
TGTGCCAGCAGCATAGAGGGACTAGCGTCCACCACAGATACGCAGTATTTT,CASSIEGLASTTDTQYF,many,TRBD2,TRBJ2-3,TRBV7-2
TGTGCCAGCATGGAGGGGGGGCTGGGAGATACGCAGTATTTT,CASMEGGLGDTQYF,.,.,TRBJ2-3,TRBV11-2
TGTGCCAGCAGCCCCTGGGCCAGGAGCATGAACACTGAAGCTTTCTTT,CASSPWARSMNTEAFF,few,.,TRBJ1-1,TRBV7-8
TGTGCCAGCAGTTACTCCCGGGCCGGGCTGGACACTGAAGCTTTCTTT,CASSYSRAGLDTEAFF,few,.,TRBJ1-1,TRBV6-2/TRBV6-3
TGCGCCAGCAGCCCCCGGACTAGAAGCTCAGATACGCAGTATTTT,CASSPRTRSSDTQYF,few,TRBD2,TRBJ2-3,TRBV4-1
TGTGCCAGCAGTTACAGGGAGTTCAATGAGCAGTTCTTC,CASSYREFNEQFF,.,.,TRBJ2-1,TRBV7-9
TGTGCCAGCAGCGCAGAACCCGGGACAGGGGGTGTTGAGACCCAGTACTTC,CASSAEPGTGGVETQYF,.,TRBD1,TRBJ2-5,TRBV7-8
TGTGCCAGTAGTATAGTTCTCGCTAGCAATCAGCCCCAGCATTTT,CASSIVLASNQPQHF,few,.,TRBJ1-5,TRBV19
TGTGCCAGTAGGGGGGCCGGGTTTAGCAATCAGCCCCAGCATTTT,CASRGAGFSNQPQHF,.,.,TRBJ1-5,TRBV19
TGCGCCAGCAGCCCGAAAGCCTCCGCGGCCGGTGGCGAGCAGTACTTC,CASSPKASAAGGEQYF,.,.,TRBJ2-7,TRBV4-3
TGTGCCAGCAGACCAAAGGGGGCCGCGAAGAGAGGGGAGACCCAGTACTTC,CASRPKGAAKRGETQYF,many,TRBD1,TRBJ2-5,TRBV6-1
TGTGCCAGCAGTTACGAGGGAACCGGGGAGCTGTTTTTT,CASSYEGTGELFF,many,.,TRBJ2-2,TRBV6-5
TGTGCCAGCAACCCCCCCCGGAACACTGAAGCTTTCTTT,CASNPPRNTEAFF,.,.,TRBJ1-1,TRBV28
TGTGCCACCAACAACGACAGGAGGACAGATACGCAGTATTTT,CATNNDRRTDTQYF,few,.,TRBJ2-3,TRBV15
TGTGCCAGCAGTGATTCGGGTTTGTACACTGAAGCTTTCTTT,CASSDSGLYTEAFF,.,.,TRBJ1-1,TRBV2